Below are 30 T cell receptor beta chains sequenced from a single sample in a study of OX40 agonist ivuxolimab in advanced cancers. The table came from immunoSEQ multiplex PCR; TCRdb's copy has only in-frame clones and leaves some out. The table lists tens of thousands of clones, approximately 91% of them singletons. Sequencing was performed on CD4+ or CD8+ T cells sorted from blood, taken in a trial of the OX40 agonist ivuxolimab. Receptors originate from an adult with an advanced solid tumor such as melanoma, head and neck, liver or kidney cancer.

The chain links TRBV2 to TRBJ2-1; possible D gene TRBD1, 6 bases. CDR1 is SNHLY and CDR2 is FYNNEI in the germline V gene. The CDR3 consists of 14 residues. V lost 5 bases to trimming and J lost 1 base, with 9 bases between them. The CDR3 region has the DNA TGTGCCAGCAGTCGGACAGCGTCCTACAATGAGCAGTTCTTC. Translated, it gives CASSRTASYNEQFF.

The chain carries TRBV6-5 and TRBJ2-2; no definite D call. The CDR3 totals 15 residues. V was pared by 0 bases and J by 4 bases, with 9 bases between. Germline V gives CDR1 MNHEY, CDR2 SVGAGI. CDR3 bases: TGTGCCAGCAGTTACTCGTACAGCCTCACCGGGGAGCTGTTTTTT. This codes for CASSYSYSLTGELFF.

The chain recombines TRBV7-9 with TRBJ1-2; 9 bases fit TRBD1. The length of the CDR3 is 13 residues. The trim removed 5 bases at V and 6 bases at J, leaving 4 bases unmatched. Germline V gene data show CDR1 as SEHNR and CDR2 as FQNEAQ (reference sequence). As DNA, the CDR3 is TGTGCCAGCAGCCAAACAGGGGGCGATGGCTACACCTTC. It is translated as CASSQTGGDGYTF.

The CDR3 sequence is CASSPQPEGTGGAQYF. Written as DNA, the CDR3 is TGTGCCAGCTCACCACAGCCAGAGGGGACCGGAGGGGCGCAGTATTTT. The chain combines TRBV18 with TRBJ2-3, with D maybe TRBD2 (6 bases). The CDR3 loop spans 16 amino acids. Germline lookup yields CDR1 KGHSH and CDR2 LQKENI. V gave up 1 base and J gave up 10 bases, with 21 bases separating them.

The chain links TRBV4-3 to TRBJ2-1; D is ambiguous. This CDR3 is built from 18 residues. Germline values: CDR1 LGHNA, CDR2 YSLEER. V dropped 4 bases and J dropped 1 base, with 20 bases sitting between them. The DNA for the CDR3 is TGCGCCAGCAGCCCTCGACCGGTCGCGAGTAATTCCTACAATGAGCAGTTCTTC. As protein: CASSPRPVASNSYNEQFF.

The chain recombines TRBV28 with TRBJ1-5; no clear D. This CDR3 region has 15 residues. From germline, CDR1 is MDHEN and CDR2 SYDVKM. V lost 6 bases, J lost 0 bases, and 12 bases lay in between. CDR3 region: CASRRVLNSNQPQHF. CDR3 DNA sequence: TGTGCCAGCAGAAGAGTCCTGAATAGCAATCAGCCCCAGCATTTT.

This sequence joins TRBV9 and TRBJ2-7; 7 bases fit TRBD2. Germline V gene lookup returns CDR1 SGDLS and CDR2 YYNGEE. After removal of 4 bases from V and 3 bases from J, the junction contained 4 bases not matched to a gene. This CDR3 comprises 13 residues. CDR3: CASSLGGGYEQYF. In DNA, the CDR3 is TGTGCCAGCAGCCTTGGGGGGGGCTACGAGCAGTACTTC.

The CDR3 protein is CASSQFSKGSGKLFF. As DNA, the CDR3 is TGCGCCAGCAGCCAATTTAGTAAGGGGAGTGGGAAACTGTTTTTT. The chain joins TRBV4-3 to TRBJ1-4, with D perhaps TRBD1 (5 bases). The CDR3 is made up of 15 amino acids. Germline V gene sequence: CDR1 LGHNA, CDR2 YSLEER. Trimming pared 2 bases from V and 11 bases from J, leaving 18 bases between.

V is TRBV28 and J is TRBJ2-2; D is tentatively TRBD1 or TRBD2 (5 bases each). Germline V gene sequence: CDR1 MDHEN, CDR2 SYDVKM. There are 15 residues in the CDR3. V lost 8 bases and J 2 bases, leaving 15 bases between the germline ends. For the CDR3, the DNA is TGTGCCAGCGCTAGGGGAGCCCAAAACACCGGGGAGCTGTTTTTT. It yields the protein CASARGAQNTGELFF.

The rearrangement uses TRBV4-1 and TRBJ2-2; D perhaps matches TRBD1 (6 bases). V shed 3 bases and J shed 1 base, with 15 bases lying between them. Germline lookup yields CDR1 MGHRA and CDR2 YSYEKL. CDR3 length: 17 residues. The CDR3 is CASSQELRGRNTGELFF. The CDR3 nucleotides read TGCGCCAGCAGCCAGGAGCTCAGGGGACGGAACACCGGGGAGCTGTTTTTT.

The chain links TRBV7-2 to TRBJ1-2; a weak D match, TRBD1 (6 bases). The CDR3 is 15 amino acids. From germline, CDR1 is SGHTA and CDR2 FQGNSA. The V end was cut by 5 bases, the J end by 7 bases, with 20 bases between. CDR3 bases: TGTGCCAGCAGCCTCACTATGGCAGGGGAGGCTGGCTACACCTTC. Translation: CASSLTMAGEAGYTF.

The V and J genes are TRBV5-8 and TRBJ1-4; perhaps TRBD1 as D (6 bases). Germline loops: CDR1 SGHTS, CDR2 YDEGEE. Trimming took off 1 base at V and 7 bases at J, with 14 bases between the two ends. The CDR3 has 15 amino acids. The chain's CDR3 is CASSLSGRGTEKLFF. CDR3 nucleotides: TGTGCCAGCAGCTTGAGTGGCAGGGGAACTGAAAAACTGTTTTTT.

The rearrangement joins TRBV5-1 to TRBJ2-5, with 7 bases identical to TRBD1. V was clipped by 5 bases and J by 5 bases; unmatched bases: 9. CDR1 is SGHRS and CDR2 is YFSETQ in the germline V gene. The CDR3 loop spans 14 amino acids. The CDR3 sequence is CASSHRGPGETQYF. The CDR3, as DNA: TGCGCCAGCAGTCACAGGGGACCGGGTGAGACCCAGTACTTC. Complete variable domain (other parts from reference TRBV5-1 and TRBJ2-5): KAGVTQTPRYLIKTRGQQVTLSCSPISGHRSVSWYQQTPGQGLQFLFEYFSETQRNKGNFPGRFSGRQFSNSRSEMNVSTLELGDSALYLCASSHRGPGETQYFGPGTRLLVL.

V is TRBV11-2 and J is TRBJ2-2; TRBD1 agrees at 7 bases. In germline, CDR1 is SGHAT, CDR2 FQNNGV. The CDR3 is made up of 16 amino acids. Losses at the gene ends were 3 bases for V and 2 bases for J; bases not matched to a gene: 6. CDR3 coding DNA: TGTGCCAGCAGCTTTCAAGGACAGGTCAACACCGGGGAGCTGTTTTTT. Its protein is CASSFQGQVNTGELFF.

The rearrangement joins TRBV19 to TRBJ1-6; D not resolved. The CDR3 loop spans 16 amino acids. Looked up from germline, CDR1 is LNHDA and CDR2 is SQIVND (reference sequence). The ends were cut back, 6 bases at V and 10 bases at J, with 22 bases in the middle. The chain's CDR3 is CASSETIPRLVSPLHF. CDR3 sequence (DNA): TGTGCCAGTAGCGAGACCATCCCGAGATTGGTATCACCCCTCCACTTT.

The V call is TRBV9, the J call TRBJ1-1; 9 bases map to TRBD1. The CDR3 is 14 amino acids. The trim removed 4 bases at V and 3 bases at J, leaving 4 bases unmatched. Germline V CDR1 and CDR2: SGDLS, YYNGEE. For the CDR3, the DNA is TGTGCCAGCAGCCCGCGGGACAGGGACACTGAAGCTTTCTTT. It specifies CASSPRDRDTEAFF. The complete variable domain, with remaining parts taken from reference TRBV9 and TRBJ1-1, reads DSGVTQTPKHLITATGQRVTLRCSPRSGDLSVYWYQQSLDQGLQFLIQYYNGEERAKGNILERFSAQQFPDLHSELNLSSLELGDSALYFCASSPRDRDTEAFFGQGTRLTVV.

This clone was found a few times. This chain connects TRBV18 to TRBJ2-7, with TRBD1 matching 10 bases. CDR1 and CDR2 from the germline V gene are KGHSH and LQKENI. V was pared by 4 bases and J by 2 bases, with 2 bases of the junction left unmatched. This CDR3 comprises 14 residues. Written as DNA, the CDR3 is TGTGCCAGCTCACGACAGGGGGCGGCCTACGAGCAGTACTTC. This sequence encodes CASSRQGAAYEQYF.

The rearrangement uses TRBV29-1 and TRBJ1-2; D gene ambiguous. CDR1 is SQVTM and CDR2 is ANQGSEA in the germline V gene. V gave up 3 bases and J gave up 7 bases, with 9 bases separating them. The CDR3 is made up of 11 amino acids. CDR3 coding DNA: TGCAGCGTTGACGCGGGGTTTGGCTACACCTTC. Encoded protein: CSVDAGFGYTF.

This clone appeared a single time. The chain carries TRBV25-1 and TRBJ2-7; 10 bases agree with TRBD2. The CDR3 has 17 residues. J was trimmed by 5 bases and V by 5 bases; bases with no gene match: 15. CDR1 MGHDK and CDR2 SYGVNS come from the germline V gene. This CDR3 is CASSSGTSVKLGNEQYF. DNA of the CDR3: TGTGCCAGCAGTTCCGGGACTAGCGTGAAACTGGGGAACGAGCAGTACTTC.

This sequence joins TRBV28 and TRBJ1-2; 9 nucleotides align to TRBD1. Germline-derived CDR1 and CDR2 are MDHEN and SYDVKM. The CDR3 has 13 amino acids. Losses at the gene ends were 4 bases for V and 8 bases for J; bases not matched to a gene: 5. CDR3 bases: TGTGCCAGCAGTTCCGGGACAGGGACAGGCTACACCTTC. Its protein product is CASSSGTGTGYTF.

The chain couples TRBV4-3 to TRBJ2-5; D is ambiguous. With 0 bases removed from V and 4 bases from J, the gap between germline ends came to 12 bases. The germline V gene has CDR1 LGHNA and CDR2 YSLEER. This CDR3 has 15 amino acids. The CDR3 nucleotides are TGCGCCAGCAGCCAAGAGGCGACGCCCCGAGAGACCCAGTACTTC. Translating gives CASSQEATPRETQYF.

The chain couples TRBV2 to TRBJ2-7; a weak D match, TRBD2 (6 bases). From germline, CDR1 is SNHLY and CDR2 FYNNEI. The CDR3 sequence is 12 residues long. V was shortened by 8 bases and J by 4 bases, with 12 bases between the two germline ends. The CDR3: CASSSGEYEQYF. The CDR3 DNA reads TGTGCCAGCTCCTCGGGAGAATACGAGCAGTACTTC.

The gene calls are TRBV19 and TRBJ1-2; D gene ambiguous. The CDR3 extends over 12 amino acids. Germline V gives CDR1 LNHDA, CDR2 SQIVND (reference sequence). Trimming took off 5 bases at V and 6 bases at J, with 10 bases between the two ends. As DNA, the CDR3 is TGTGCCAGTAGTCCCGAGAGCGATGGCTACACCTTC. Amino acid sequence: CASSPESDGYTF.

The chain is built from TRBV29-1 and TRBJ1-2; TRBD1 is a possible D gene (5 bases). V was cut by 7 bases and J by 4 bases, with 13 bases left in between. Germline CDR1 reads SQVTM; CDR2 reads ANQGSEA. There are 12 residues in the CDR3. This CDR3 reads CSAAGGGYGYTF. In nucleotides, the CDR3 is TGCAGCGCTGCCGGGGGAGGCTATGGCTACACCTTC.

This rearrangement joins TRBV28 to TRBJ1-2, with TRBD1 matching 8 bases. The length of the CDR3 is 13 residues. Germline-derived CDR1 and CDR2 are MDHEN and SYDVKM. The junction had 6 bases not matched to a gene; V was cut back by 5 bases and J by 7 bases. Here the CDR3 reads CASSLDRGSGYTF. DNA for the CDR3: TGTGCCAGCAGTCTTGACAGGGGAAGTGGCTACACCTTC.

The CDR3 DNA sequence: TGCGCCAGCAGCCAAGCTGGCGGGACCCAGTACGAGCAGTACTTC. Translating it yields CASSQAGGTQYEQYF. This rearrangement joins TRBV4-1 to TRBJ2-7, with D possibly TRBD2 on 6 matching bases. Germline V gene lookup returns CDR1 MGHRA and CDR2 YSYEKL. The CDR3 is 15 residues long. The V and J ends lost 1 base and 4 bases respectively, with 14 bases between them.

The CDR3 sequence: CASTVQGNYGYTF. As DNA, the CDR3 is TGTGCCAGTACTGTACAGGGGAACTATGGCTACACCTTC. The chain links TRBV19 to TRBJ1-2, with 7 bases lining up with TRBD1. V dropped 7 bases and J dropped 2; count of bases not matched to a gene: 4. This CDR3 spans 13 amino acids. CDR1 is LNHDA and CDR2 is SQIVND in the germline V gene (reference sequence).

The CDR3 DNA follows: TGTGCCAGCAGCTCTCTAGGGACAGGGGGCATCGACAAAAACATTCAGTACTTC. Translation gives CASSSLGTGGIDKNIQYF. The chain has TRBV7-9 and TRBJ2-4, with 12 bases fitting TRBD1. Trimming removed 4 bases from V and 3 bases from J; junction bases left unmatched: 10. Per the germline V gene, CDR1 is SEHNR and CDR2 is FQNEAQ (reference sequence). The CDR3 length is 18 residues.

J is TRBJ1-1 and V is TRBV19, with 7 bases lining up with TRBD1. V was pared by 6 bases and J by 2 bases, with 15 bases of the junction left unmatched. CDR3 size: 17 residues. Per germline, CDR1 LNHDA and CDR2 SQIVND (reference sequence). As DNA, the CDR3 is TGTGCCAGTAGAACGAAAAGGGGGCTTAATTTCAACACTGAAGCTTTCTTT. It codes for CASRTKRGLNFNTEAFF.

This chain uses TRBV5-1 with TRBJ2-3; D remains ambiguous. V was shortened by 5 bases and J by 4 bases, with 5 bases between the two germline ends. This CDR3 has 11 amino acids. CDR1 is SGHRS and CDR2 is YFSETQ in the germline V gene. CDR3 region: CASSAADTQYF. The CDR3 coding sequence is TGCGCCAGCAGTGCTGCAGATACGCAGTATTTT.